These 10 T cell receptor beta chains came from one sample sequenced in a study of CD8+ T cells in alopecia areata. The treatment was: oral pan-JAK inhibitor, 5-10 mg twice daily. Extracted from the samples, RNA was reverse transcribed into cDNA to serve as the sequencing template. Using immunoSEQ multiplex PCR, the repertoire was profiled, and TCRdb retains in-frame clones only, with some absent. In the table there are about 180,000 clones, approximately 51% of which are singletons. Sample: CD8+ T cells sorted from blood, taken at week 52, from a patient treated with tofacitinib. These receptors all stem from a human donor with alopecia areata.

This clone was seen only a few times. The chain recombines TRBV10-3 with TRBJ1-4; 9 bases agree with TRBD1. J was trimmed by 7 bases and V by 5 bases; bases with no gene match: 5. This CDR3 has 14 residues. Germline assignment: CDR1 ENHRY and CDR2 SYGVKD. CDR3 protein: CAISSGTGTEKLFF. CDR3 DNA: TGTGCCATCAGTTCCGGGACAGGGACTGAAAAACTGTTTTTT.

This clone is a singleton in its sample. The chain uses TRBV7-9 and TRBJ2-1, with a possible D match to TRBD1 (6 bases). The CDR3 contains 12 residues. V was clipped by 3 bases and J by 9 bases, with 9 bases between them. Germline CDR1 reads SEHNR; CDR2 reads FQNEAQ (reference sequence). The chain's CDR3 is CASSFPGAEQFF. The CDR3 DNA follows: TGTGCCAGCAGCTTTCCAGGGGCTGAGCAGTTCTTC.

The chain combines TRBV7-3 with TRBJ1-5; no clear D gene. Trimming removed 0 bases at V and 6 bases at J, with 6 bases between. The germline gives CDR1 SGHTA, CDR2 FQGTGA. The CDR3 is 13 residues long. CDR3 in DNA: TGTGCCAGCAGCTTAACCACCACTCAGCCCCAGCATTTT. Amino acids: CASSLTTTQPQHF.

This chain joins TRBV2 and TRBJ2-1, with D hard to call. CDR1 SNHLY and CDR2 FYNNEI come from the germline V gene. Trimming stripped 3 bases from V and 1 base from J, with 10 bases between. The CDR3 sequence is 15 residues long. CDR3: CASSEQSTSYNEQFF. The CDR3, as DNA: TGTGCCAGCAGTGAGCAGTCTACTTCCTACAATGAGCAGTTCTTC.

A few counts support this clone. This chain joins TRBV2 and TRBJ1-2, with TRBD1 matching 8 bases. The germline CDR1 and CDR2 sequences are SNHLY and FYNNEI. Unmatched junction bases numbered 9, after V lost 8 bases and J lost 7 bases. The CDR3 is 13 amino acids. The CDR3 region is CASRSDRVSGYTF. CDR3 coding DNA: TGTGCCAGCCGCTCGGACAGGGTCAGTGGCTACACCTTC.

The V gene is TRBV30, the J gene TRBJ1-1; no clear D. V was cut by 5 bases and J by 8 bases, with 15 bases left in between. The CDR3 sequence is 12 residues long. Germline V lookup: CDR1 GTSNPN, CDR2 SVGIG (reference sequence). The CDR3 DNA sequence: TGTGCCTGGGGTCAGACCGATGACGAAGCTTTCTTT. It is translated as CAWGQTDDEAFF. Based on the CDR3 plus reference TRBV30 and TRBJ1-1, the full variable domain is SQTIHQWPATLVQPVGSPLSLECTVEGTSNPNLYWYRQAAGRGLQLLFYSVGIGQISSEVPQNLSASRPQDRQFILSSKKLLLSDSGFYLCAWGQTDDEAFFGQGTRLTVV.

This clone has only one observation. The V and J genes are TRBV6-5 and TRBJ1-5; perhaps TRBD1 as D (5 bases). CDR3 size: 15 residues. V lost 0 bases, J lost 1 base, and 7 bases lay in between. Germline V gene data show CDR1 as MNHEY and CDR2 as SVGAGI. The CDR3 sequence: CASSYSRQSNQPQHF. The CDR3, as DNA: TGTGCCAGCAGTTACTCGAGACAGAGCAATCAGCCCCAGCATTTT.

The V call is TRBV19, the J call TRBJ1-5; 7 bases align to TRBD1. In germline, CDR1 is LNHDA, CDR2 SQIVND (reference sequence). V trimming: 5 bases; J trimming: 5 bases; junction bases outside the gene matches: 6. There are 14 residues in the CDR3. CDR3 nucleotides: TGTGCCAGTAGTGTCGACAGGGCCCATCAGCCCCAGCATTTT. It codes for CASSVDRAHQPQHF.

This clone was seen once. The chain couples TRBV19 to TRBJ2-2; possibly TRBD1 for D (5 bases). There are 16 residues in the CDR3. Germline V gene data show CDR1 as LNHDA and CDR2 as SQIVND (reference sequence). The germline V and J ends were trimmed by 5 bases and 3 bases, with 16 bases remaining between them. This CDR3 reads CASSGLYPRDTGELFF. CDR3 sequence (DNA): TGTGCCAGTAGTGGCCTCTACCCCAGGGACACCGGGGAGCTGTTTTTT. Using reference TRBV19 and TRBJ2-2 for the parts outside the CDR3, the full variable domain is DGGITQSPKYLFRKEGQNVTLSCEQNLNHDAMYWYRQDPGQGLRLIYYSQIVNDFQKGDIAEGYSVSREKKESFPLTVTSAQKNPTAFYLCASSGLYPRDTGELFFGEGSRLTVL.

This clone was counted between two and nine times. The CDR3 DNA is TGTGCCAGCAGCTTCGAGGGTTGGGGCGAGCAGTACTTC. This translates into CASSFEGWGEQYF. The V call is TRBV7-6, the J call TRBJ2-7; weak D call: TRBD2 (5 bases). The CDR3 spans 13 residues. With 3 bases removed from V and 6 bases from J, the gap between germline ends came to 12 bases. Germline CDR1 is SGHVS and CDR2 is FNYEAQ.